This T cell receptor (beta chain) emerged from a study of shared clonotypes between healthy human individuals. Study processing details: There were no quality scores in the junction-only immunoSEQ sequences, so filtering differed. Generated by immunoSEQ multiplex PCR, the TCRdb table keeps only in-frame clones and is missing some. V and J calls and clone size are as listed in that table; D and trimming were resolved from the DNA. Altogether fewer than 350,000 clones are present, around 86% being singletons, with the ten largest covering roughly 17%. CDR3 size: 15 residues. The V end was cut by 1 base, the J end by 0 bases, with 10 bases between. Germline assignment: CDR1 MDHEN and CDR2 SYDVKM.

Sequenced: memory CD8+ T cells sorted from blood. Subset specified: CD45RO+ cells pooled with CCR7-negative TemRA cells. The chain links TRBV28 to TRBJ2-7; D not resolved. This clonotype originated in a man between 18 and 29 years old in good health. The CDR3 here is CASSLSPGYSYEQYF. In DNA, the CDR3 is TGTGCCAGCAGTTTATCCCCCGGTTACTCCTACGAGCAGTACTTC.